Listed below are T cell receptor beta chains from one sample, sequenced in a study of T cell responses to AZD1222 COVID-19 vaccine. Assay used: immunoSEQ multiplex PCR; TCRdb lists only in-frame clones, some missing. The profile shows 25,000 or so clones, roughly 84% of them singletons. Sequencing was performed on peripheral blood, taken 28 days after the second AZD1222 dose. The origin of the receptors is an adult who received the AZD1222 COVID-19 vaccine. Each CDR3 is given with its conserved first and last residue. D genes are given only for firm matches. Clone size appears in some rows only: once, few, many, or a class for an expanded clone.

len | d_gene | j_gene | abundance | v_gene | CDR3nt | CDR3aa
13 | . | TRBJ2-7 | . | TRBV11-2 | TGTGCCAGCAGCTTGGGCCGGACCTACGAGCAGTACTTC | CASSLGRTYEQYF
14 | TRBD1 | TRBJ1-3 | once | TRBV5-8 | TGTGCCAGCAGCCCGGGGGACAGAAGAAACACCATATATTTT | CASSPGDRRNTIYF
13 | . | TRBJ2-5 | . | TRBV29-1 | TGCAGCGTTGCGGGGGACGGGGAAGAGACCCAGTACTTC | CSVAGDGEETQYF
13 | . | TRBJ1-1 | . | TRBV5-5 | TGTGCCAGCAGCTTGGGGAGGGAGGGGAGCGCTTTCTTT | CASSLGREGSAFF
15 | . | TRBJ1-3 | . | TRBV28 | TGTGCCAGCAGTTTGGGGTTGGGCTCTGGAAACACCATATATTTT | CASSLGLGSGNTIYF
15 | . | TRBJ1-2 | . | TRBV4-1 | TGCGCCAGCAGCCAAGGGAGGGGGTCTAACTATGGCTACACCTTC | CASSQGRGSNYGYTF
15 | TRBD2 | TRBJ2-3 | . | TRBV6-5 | TGTGCCAGCAGTTCTCCCGGGACTAGCGCGGATACGCAGTATTTT | CASSSPGTSADTQYF
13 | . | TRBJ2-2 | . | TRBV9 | TGTGCCAGCAGCGTTCGTCTAGCCGGGGAGCTGTTTTTT | CASSVRLAGELFF
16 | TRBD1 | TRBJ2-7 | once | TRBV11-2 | TGTGCCAGCAGCTTAGGAGGAGGGACAGGGTTTTACGAGCAGTACTTC | CASSLGGGTGFYEQYF
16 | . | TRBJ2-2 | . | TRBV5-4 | TGTGCCAGCAGCTCCCCCGGGGCCCTCCCGCCCGGGGAGCTGTTTTTT | CASSSPGALPPGELFF
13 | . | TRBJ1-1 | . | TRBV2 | TGTGCCAGCCGCTCAGGGATTTACACTGAAGCTTTCTTT | CASRSGIYTEAFF
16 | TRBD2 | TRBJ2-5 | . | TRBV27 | TGTGCCAGCAGTTTACGCGCGGCGGGGGTCGGTGAGACCCAGTACTTC | CASSLRAAGVGETQYF
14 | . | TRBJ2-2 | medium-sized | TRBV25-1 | TGTGCCAGCACAGGGGACGCGAACACCGGGGAGCTGTTTTTT | CASTGDANTGELFF
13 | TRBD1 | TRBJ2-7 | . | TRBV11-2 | TGTGCCAGCAGCTCGGGACAGGGGCTTGAGCAGTACTTC | CASSSGQGLEQYF
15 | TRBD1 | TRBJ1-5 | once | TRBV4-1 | TGCGCCAGCAGCCAAGAGAAGGCAGGGGGTCAGCCCCAGCATTTT | CASSQEKAGGQPQHF
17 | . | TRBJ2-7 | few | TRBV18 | TGTGCCAGCTCACCATTAGGTGGAGGACCCGGAAACTACGAGCAGTACTTC | CASSPLGGGPGNYEQYF
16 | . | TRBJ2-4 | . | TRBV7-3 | TGTGCCAGCAGCTTTCAAGATGGGATAGCCAAAAACATTCAGTACTTC | CASSFQDGIAKNIQYF
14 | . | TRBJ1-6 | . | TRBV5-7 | TGTGCCAGCAGCTTGACTGGTGGGGATTCACCCCTCCACTTT | CASSLTGGDSPLHF
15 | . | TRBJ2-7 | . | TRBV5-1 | TGCGCCAGCAGCTTTGGGGGGCTGCCTACCTACGAGCAGTACTTC | CASSFGGLPTYEQYF
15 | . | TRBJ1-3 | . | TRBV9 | TGTGCCAGCAGCGTAGGGACGGACGCTGGAAACACCATATATTTT | CASSVGTDAGNTIYF
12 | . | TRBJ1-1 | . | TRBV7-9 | TGTGCCAGCGGAGGGGTAGGCGCTGAAGCTTTCTTT | CASGGVGAEAFF
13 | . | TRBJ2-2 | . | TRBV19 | TGTGCCAGTAGCGCGCCGGGGACCGGGGAGCTGTTTTTT | CASSAPGTGELFF
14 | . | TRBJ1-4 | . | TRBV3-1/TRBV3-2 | TGTGCCAGCAGCCAAGCCCAGTACGATGAAAAACTGTTTTTT | CASSQAQYDEKLFF
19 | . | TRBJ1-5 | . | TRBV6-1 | TGTGCCAGCAGTGTACCAAGGTGGAGCGGGCGTAATAGCAATCAGCCCCAGCATTTT | CASSVPRWSGRNSNQPQHF